This T cell receptor (beta chain) emerged from a study of T cell changes during pregnancy in multiple sclerosis. Data came from immunoSEQ multiplex PCR; TCRdb stores just in-frame clones and leaves some out. The table has tens of thousands of clones, 92% seen once. This clone has a single count. This CDR3 comprises 16 residues. V lost 5 bases to trimming and J lost 0 bases, with 14 bases between them. Germline lookup yields CDR1 LNHDA and CDR2 SQIVND (reference sequence). The source was CD8+ T cells from peripheral blood mononuclear cells, collected before pregnancy. The chain is built from TRBV19 and TRBJ2-1; D is possibly TRBD2 (7 bases). This clonotype originated in a female donor with multiple sclerosis, enrolled in a pregnancy study. This chain's CDR3 is CASSGGGLSSYNEQFF. DNA of the CDR3: TGTGCCAGTAGTGGCGGGGGCCTTAGCTCCTACAATGAGCAGTTCTTC.